This T cell receptor beta chain derives from a study of CD8 T cells in Susac syndrome. About 0.45 to 1 ug RNA was reverse transcribed with random hexamers. The immunoSEQ assay covered 54 Vbeta and 13 Jbeta segments for CDR3. TCRdb used MiXCR to reprocess the immunoSEQ multiplex PCR reads, holding one entry per CDR3 protein. Seen here are around 300,000 distinct CDR3 sequences, about 91% observed once, and the top ten hold approximately 0.18%. Deletions cut 2 bases from V and 0 bases from J, with 8 bases between. The germline CDR1 and CDR2 sequences are MNHEY and SVGEGT. The CDR3 length is 15 residues.

Sequencing was performed on CD8+ T cells from PBMCs. This chain connects TRBV6-2 or TRBV6-3 to TRBJ1-5, with D hard to call. This TCR came from a human donor with multiple sclerosis. The CDR3 DNA sequence: TGTGCCAGCAGTTACCCGTTACATAGCAATCAGCCCCAGCATTTT. Translated: CASSYPLHSNQPQHF.